This TCR beta chain was sequenced for a study of cytomegalovirus exposure and HLA in healthy donors. The trim removed 0 bases at V and 5 bases at J, leaving 6 bases unmatched. CDR1 and CDR2 from the germline V gene are LGHNA and YNFKEQ. This CDR3 has 15 amino acids. Samples came from healthy bone marrow donors. Vbeta (60) and Jbeta (13) primers were used in the PCR. Assay: immunoSEQ multiplex PCR; the TCRdb copy retains only in-frame clones and omits some. The table records some 160,000 clones, around three quarters of them present only once. The chain recombines TRBV4-2 with TRBJ2-5; 7 positions match TRBD1. The sequence derives from a middle-aged man in good health and CMV-seronegative. The sequencing input was PBMCs. The CDR3 spells CASSQDHRGLETQYF. The CDR3 DNA reads as TGTGCCAGCAGCCAAGATCATAGGGGGCTGGAGACCCAGTACTTC.